Listed below are T cell receptor beta chains from one sample, sequenced in a study of blood T cells in healthy people across ages. TCRdb independently ran MiXCR on the 5' RACE reads; one entry per CDR3 protein. The top ten clones hold around 0.7% of a sample with fewer than 1,200,000 distinct CDR3 sequences, almost 25% of them seen once. This sample also appeared in a second study, on T cells of mothers and their children.

The sample taken for sequencing was blood. The receptor set was obtained from a girl aged 2-10 years in good health. Both conserved end residues are part of each CDR3. Fields, in order: clone size, V gene, J gene, CDR3 protein. Clone size is shown for a subset of rows, as once, few, many or a class of expanded clone.

size: .
V: TRBV7-3
J: TRBJ1-5
CDR3: CASSLGVVMESQPQHF

size: few
V: TRBV28
J: TRBJ2-7
CDR3: CASSSVRWDRFSYEQYF

size: .
V: TRBV5-4
J: TRBJ2-5
CDR3: CASSRLDERFF

size: few
V: TRBV29-1
J: TRBJ2-5
CDR3: CSVEDYGFATAQETQYF

size: .
V: TRBV6-5
J: TRBJ2-1
CDR3: CASSSRDRVSEQFF

size: .
V: TRBV6-1
J: TRBJ1-3
CDR3: CASGPLTSDLGGNTIYF

size: .
V: TRBV12-5
J: TRBJ1-1
CDR3: CASGFQNTEAFF

size: .
V: TRBV20-1
J: TRBJ1-4
CDR3: CSARGDATNEKLFF

size: many
V: TRBV12-3/TRBV12-4
J: TRBJ1-1
CDR3: CASSLGRTEAFF

size: .
V: TRBV9
J: TRBJ1-1
CDR3: CASSPRSGWGVTEAFF

size: few
V: TRBV14
J: TRBJ1-1
CDR3: CASSQDYGDEAFF

size: .
V: TRBV28
J: TRBJ2-5
CDR3: CATQIQETQYF

size: .
V: TRBV9
J: .
CDR3: CASSPEGGGGYEQYF

size: .
V: TRBV5-1
J: TRBJ1-4
CDR3: CASSSVSEGRNEKLFF

size: few
V: TRBV12-3/TRBV12-4
J: TRBJ2-7
CDR3: CASSANGGWYEQYF

size: .
V: TRBV7-6
J: TRBJ2-1
CDR3: CASSQGSGQGEQFF

size: .
V: TRBV4-2
J: TRBJ2-7
CDR3: CASSQLTSDFSYEQYF

size: few
V: TRBV7-2
J: TRBJ1-1
CDR3: CASGLARGETEAFF

size: few
V: TRBV12-3/TRBV12-4
J: TRBJ2-6
CDR3: CASSFSPISSGANVLTF

size: few
V: TRBV12-3/TRBV12-4
J: TRBJ1-2
CDR3: CASSLQISYGYTF

size: few
V: TRBV7-8
J: TRBJ2-3
CDR3: CASSGGLAPSTDTQYF

size: few
V: TRBV29-1
J: TRBJ2-7
CDR3: CSVTWDNEQYF

size: .
V: TRBV13
J: .
CDR3: CASSSREAAYEQYF

size: few
V: TRBV20-1
J: TRBJ2-1
CDR3: CSASEKGHQGDEQFF

size: .
V: TRBV7-9
J: TRBJ1-3
CDR3: CASSPPRRTGNTIYF

size: .
V: TRBV29-1
J: TRBJ2-2
CDR3: CSHPAGGELFF

size: .
V: TRBV2
J: .
CDR3: CASWGGRNNEQFF

size: .
V: TRBV19
J: TRBJ1-1
CDR3: CAISQGFGAGTEAFF

size: few
V: TRBV29-1
J: TRBJ2-7
CDR3: CSVEEAGGYTYEQYF

size: .
V: TRBV7-6
J: TRBJ1-6
CDR3: CASSLRAGTGAISLHF

size: .
V: TRBV10-3
J: TRBJ1-2
CDR3: CAISPDSYGYTF

size: once
V: TRBV20-1
J: TRBJ1-1
CDR3: CSAPSRTEAFF

size: few
V: TRBV5-1
J: TRBJ2-1
CDR3: CASSLNPSGRTDEQFF

size: few
V: TRBV4-3
J: TRBJ1-1
CDR3: CASTLQTGELAEAFF

size: .
V: TRBV27
J: TRBJ1-2
CDR3: CASSIRGFHGYTF

size: .
V: TRBV24-1
J: TRBJ2-3
CDR3: CATSDWVSGSTDTQYF

size: .
V: TRBV10-3
J: TRBJ1-5
CDR3: CAISNDRINQPQHF

size: few
V: TRBV28
J: TRBJ2-5
CDR3: CASGDLAPKGTQYF

size: many
V: TRBV4-3
J: TRBJ2-7
CDR3: CASSSLTGRYEQYF

size: few
V: TRBV24-1
J: TRBJ1-5
CDR3: CATSELNTTGQPQHF